The clone carrying this T cell receptor (beta chain) was seen at least ten times. Amplification of the TCR beta CDR3 regions used RNA transcripts (as template). First-round RT-PCR employed HTBI primers, with a second-round multiplex PCR after it. From the multiplex PCR reads, TCRdb called clonotypes with MiXCR, one entry per CDR3 protein. Here the sample spans around 400,000 distinct CDR3 sequences, about 16% being singletons. This entry is derived from a study of Graves' ophthalmopathy and Graves' hyperthyroidism. Trimming left V 5 bases short and J 4 bases short, with 9 bases between. Per germline, CDR1 SGHKS and CDR2 YYEKEE (reference sequence). The CDR3 has 12 residues. Patients were left out if they had other autoimmune diseases, uncontrolled infections, pregnancy or lactation.

J is TRBJ1-1 and V is TRBV5-5; no firm D call. The material sequenced was peripheral blood. The receptor comes from a woman aged 18-29 years with Graves' ophthalmopathy. CDR3 nucleotides: TGTGCCAGCAGTGAGGTTGGCACTGAAGCTTTCTTT. It codes for CASSEVGTEAFF.